These 19 T cell receptor beta chains share one sample of origin, sequenced in a study of blood T cell repertoires in COVID-19. Measured with immunoSEQ multiplex PCR; TCRdb has only the in-frame clones, and not every one. This sample has roughly 330,000 clones, with about 87% found just once. The source material was PBMCs or T cells enriched from blood (not recorded which). The source of these receptors is a woman aged 30 to 39 who had recovered from COVID-19.

A word on this clone: Other DNA sequences in this sample translate to the same CDR3. The chain has TRBV12-3 or TRBV12-4 and TRBJ1-5, with D tentatively TRBD1 (6 bases). This CDR3 comprises 13 residues. V lost 3 bases and J lost 4, with 7 bases in between. CDR3 loop: CASSLRGNQPQHF. CDR3 nucleotides: TGTGCCAGCAGTTTGAGGGGGAATCAGCCCCAGCATTTT.

This chain links TRBV4-3 with TRBJ1-1; possible D gene TRBD1, 5 bases. The CDR3 loop spans 13 amino acids. CDR1 LGHNA and CDR2 YSLEER come from the germline V gene. Trimming took off 1 base at V and 11 bases at J, with 14 bases between the two ends. The CDR3 loop reads CASSQGRRSGAFF. The CDR3 DNA is TGCGCCAGCAGCCAAGGGAGAAGGTCAGGGGCTTTCTTT.

The chain couples TRBV15 to TRBJ2-7, with 7 bases aligning to TRBD1. V dropped 2 bases and J dropped 0; count of bases not matched to a gene: 4. The length of the CDR3 is 15 residues. Germline-derived CDR1 and CDR2 are LNHNV and YYDKDF (reference sequence). CDR3 coding DNA: TGTGCCACCAGCAGACTTCGGGACAGCTCCTACGAGCAGTACTTC. Translation gives CATSRLRDSSYEQYF.

The chain recombines TRBV9 with TRBJ2-2, with D possibly TRBD2 on 7 matching bases. V was clipped by 5 bases and J by 4 bases, with 15 bases between them. The CDR3 has 15 amino acids. Germline CDR1 and CDR2: SGDLS and YYNGEE. CDR3 sequence (DNA): TGTGCCAGCAGGGGAGGGGGGCGCGGCACCGGGGAGCTGTTTTTT. Its protein is CASRGGGRGTGELFF.

About this clone: The identical CDR3 is also encoded by other nucleotide sequences in the sample. The DNA of the CDR3 is TGTGCCAGCAGCTTGGCGGGGAATGAAAAACTGTTTTTT. The encoded protein is CASSLAGNEKLFF. V and J are TRBV5-6 and TRBJ1-4; D not certain. The CDR3 covers 13 residues. From germline, CDR1 is SGHDT and CDR2 YYEEEE. V was pared by 0 bases and J by 5 bases, with 5 bases between.

The chain uses TRBV19 and TRBJ2-2; D is unclear. CDR3 length: 13 amino acids. Trimming pared 1 base from V and 6 bases from J, leaving 6 bases between. The germline gives CDR1 LNHDA, CDR2 SQIVND (reference sequence). CDR3 coding DNA: TGTGCCAGTAGTATAGTCCCTTCCGGGGAGCTGTTTTTT. Amino acids: CASSIVPSGELFF.

The chain recombines TRBV6-5 with TRBJ2-1; 7 bases agree with TRBD2. The V gene end was trimmed by 6 bases and the J gene end by 7 bases; junction bases not matched to a gene: 6. This CDR3 is built from 13 residues. The V gene's germline CDR1 is MNHEY and CDR2 SVGAGI. CDR3 residues: CASRRTSFNEQFF. The CDR3, as DNA: TGTGCCAGCAGGAGGACTAGTTTTAATGAGCAGTTCTTC.

This rearrangement joins TRBV10-1 to TRBJ2-2, with 10 positions matching TRBD1. V lost 0 bases, J lost 4 bases, and 2 bases stayed unmatched. Germline V gives CDR1 WNHNN, CDR2 SYGVQD (reference sequence). The CDR3 covers 16 residues. The DNA for the CDR3 is TGCGCCAGCAGTGAGTCGAGGACAGGGGGCACCGGGGAGCTGTTTTTT. It is translated as CASSESRTGGTGELFF.

This clone showed up just a few times. The chain employs TRBV28 and TRBJ1-2; D is perhaps TRBD1 (6 bases). Trimming cost V 7 bases and J 8 bases, with 14 bases left between them. This CDR3 has 12 amino acids. Germline V gene lookup returns CDR1 MDHEN and CDR2 SYDVKM. The CDR3: CASTTGWGGYTF. CDR3 coding DNA: TGTGCCAGCACGACAGGCTGGGGAGGCTACACCTTC.

CDR3 coding DNA: TGTGCCAGCAGCCGCGGCGGGAGTGGGTCCACTGAAGCTTTCTTT. Residues: CASSRGGSGSTEAFF. This sequence joins TRBV6-5 and TRBJ1-1; D remains unclear. The germline V gene has CDR1 MNHEY and CDR2 SVGAGI. This CDR3 is built from 15 residues. Trimming left V 6 bases short and J 4 bases short, with 18 bases between.

This sequence joins TRBV7-9 and TRBJ2-7; 7 nucleotides match TRBD1. With 9 bases clipped from V and 2 bases from J, the junction kept 7 bases outside the gene matches. The CDR3 totals 13 residues. Germline loops: CDR1 SEHNR, CDR2 FQNEAQ (reference sequence). CDR3 nucleotides: TGTGCCAGTACAGGGGCCTTTACCTACGAGCAGTACTTC. Its translation: CASTGAFTYEQYF.

The chain has TRBV5-1 and TRBJ1-1; TRBD1 matches at 9 bases. The germline gives CDR1 SGHRS, CDR2 YFSETQ. CDR3 length: 12 amino acids. V lost 5 bases and J lost 8; bases outside the gene matches: 4. DNA for the CDR3: TGCGCCAGCAGGCGGGACAGGGCCGAAGCTTTCTTT. As protein: CASRRDRAEAFF. The full variable domain, completed using reference TRBV5-1 and TRBJ1-1, is KAGVTQTPRYLIKTRGQQVTLSCSPISGHRSVSWYQQTPGQGLQFLFEYFSETQRNKGNFPGRFSGRQFSNSRSEMNVSTLELGDSALYLCASRRDRAEAFFGQGTRLTVV.

The chain recombines TRBV20-1 with TRBJ1-6; D gene uncertain. Trimming left V 3 bases short and J 0 bases short, with 15 bases between. Germline V lookup: CDR1 DFQATT, CDR2 SNEGSKA (reference sequence). The CDR3 extends over 17 amino acids. CDR3 nucleotide sequence: TGCAGTGCTAGTTTCCAGACGGGTAGCTCCTATAATTCACCCCTCCACTTT. Translating it yields CSASFQTGSSYNSPLHF.

The rearrangement links TRBV7-9 to TRBJ1-3; 8 positions agree with TRBD1. The ends lost 4 bases at V and 3 bases at J; junction bases unmatched: 5. CDR3 length: 15 residues. In germline, CDR1 is SEHNR, CDR2 FQNEAQ (reference sequence). In DNA, the CDR3 is TGTGCCAGCAGCTACGACAGGGGAGATGGAAACACCATATATTTT. Translation gives CASSYDRGDGNTIYF.

This rearrangement joins TRBV28 to TRBJ1-4, with D possibly TRBD1 on 6 matching bases. The CDR3 contains 15 residues. The germline V gene has CDR1 MDHEN and CDR2 SYDVKM. V shed 6 bases and J shed 0 bases, with 11 bases lying between them. The CDR3 bases are TGTGCCAGCAGCACAGGGCTTACAACTAATGAAAAACTGTTTTTT. Its protein product is CASSTGLTTNEKLFF.

This rearrangement joins TRBV6-5 to TRBJ1-2; 8 nucleotides align to TRBD1. CDR1 and CDR2 (germline): MNHEY, SVGAGI. CDR3 length: 14 amino acids. The J segment lost 8 bases and the V segment lost 5 bases, leaving 10 bases of the junction unmatched. The CDR3 region has the DNA TGTGCCAGCAGTCCCCGGACAGGGCTTGAAGGCTACACCTTC. Its protein is CASSPRTGLEGYTF.

The chain recombines TRBV10-3 with TRBJ2-1; D possibly corresponds to TRBD2 (5 bases). Germline CDR1 is ENHRY and CDR2 is SYGVKD. The CDR3 is 15 residues long. V lost 6 bases and J lost 0, with 12 bases in between. CDR3 nucleotides: TGTGCCATCAGCGGAGGTGTCACCTCCTACAATGAGCAGTTCTTC. Protein: CAISGGVTSYNEQFF.

This chain uses TRBV19 with TRBJ1-3, with 8 bases that match TRBD1. CDR1 is LNHDA, CDR2 SQIVND, per germline (reference sequence). V lost 5 bases, J lost 0 bases, and 9 bases stayed unmatched. The CDR3 runs to 17 residues. The DNA of the CDR3 is TGTGCCAGTAGTCCAGGGGGCGGACGCTTCTCTGGAAACACCATATATTTT. As protein: CASSPGGGRFSGNTIYF.

V is TRBV19 and J is TRBJ1-3, with D perhaps TRBD1 (6 bases). V gave up 4 bases and J gave up 4 bases, with 11 bases separating them. Germline V gives CDR1 LNHDA, CDR2 SQIVND (reference sequence). This CDR3 is 14 amino acids long. The CDR3 loop is CASSTTGTGNTIYF. CDR3 sequence (DNA): TGTGCCAGTAGTACCACAGGGACCGGAAACACCATATATTTT.